The table lists the clone carrying this T cell receptor beta chain with many counts. The target antigen is unknown. These data belong to a study of T cell responses to AZD1222 COVID-19 vaccine. The study's findings and limits: Vaccine-associated CD4 TCRs ranged over spike, dominating at 160-218 and 743-854.

Profiled with immunoSEQ multiplex PCR; TCRdb holds only in-frame clones, not every one. Among some 110,000 clones listed, roughly 84% were seen once. Trimming took 6 bases from V and 6 from J, leaving 17 bases between them. CDR3 size: 14 residues. Germline CDR1 is MNHEY and CDR2 is SVGAGI. V gene TRBV6-5 combines with J gene TRBJ1-2, with a tentative D call TRBD1 (6 bases). The clonotype originates from an adult in good health. Here the sequenced sample was peripheral blood, taken on day 0 of AZD1222 vaccination. The CDR3 region is CASSPWSGAHGYTF. The CDR3 DNA is TGTGCCAGCAGCCCATGGTCGGGGGCCCATGGCTACACCTTC.